These 32 T cell receptor beta chains share one sample of origin, sequenced in a study of T cells in localized non-small cell lung cancer. Assay: immunoSEQ multiplex PCR; the TCRdb copy retains only in-frame clones and omits some. The sample has 52,000 or so clones, around 86% seen once. The sequencing used peripheral blood, collected before any cancer treatment. The receptors originated from a male donor at least 60 years old with stage III squamous cell lung carcinoma.

This chain uses TRBV5-4 with TRBJ2-3; D is undetermined. The V gene's germline CDR1 is SGHNT and CDR2 YYREEE (reference sequence). Trimming left V 0 bases short and J 1 base short, with 9 bases between. This CDR3 comprises 15 residues. In DNA form, the CDR3 reads TGTGCCAGCAGCTTGGGCAGTCCCGGCACAGATACGCAGTATTTT. It yields the protein CASSLGSPGTDTQYF.

The rearrangement uses TRBV4-2 and TRBJ1-2, with 7 bases lining up with TRBD1. V was pared by 1 base and J by 8 bases, with 13 bases of the junction left unmatched. The CDR3 is 16 amino acids. CDR1 and CDR2 from the germline V gene are LGHNA and YNFKEQ. This CDR3 is CASSQVGGGGDRGYTF. The CDR3 nucleotides read TGTGCCAGCAGCCAAGTGGGGGGAGGGGGCGATAGGGGCTACACCTTC.

This clone was picked up one time. The chain's CDR3 is CASSLGDRGLGYGYTF. The CDR3 DNA reads as TGTGCCAGCAGCTTAGGGGACAGGGGGCTTGGCTATGGCTACACCTTC. The chain uses TRBV7-9 and TRBJ1-2; 12 bases map to TRBD1. Trimming removed 1 base from V and 4 bases from J; junction bases left unmatched: 4. The CDR3 totals 16 residues. Germline V gene sequence: CDR1 SEHNR, CDR2 FQNEAQ (reference sequence). Drawing the rest from reference TRBV7-9 and TRBJ1-2, the complete variable domain is DTGVSQNPRHKITKRGQNVTFRCDPISEHNRLYWYRQTLGQGPEFLTYFQNEAQLEKSRLLSDRFSAERPKGSFSTLEIQRTEQGDSAMYLCASSLGDRGLGYGYTFGSGTRLTVV.

This rearrangement joins TRBV6-5 to TRBJ1-1; no clear D gene. This CDR3 is built from 13 residues. Germline V lookup: CDR1 MNHEY, CDR2 SVGAGI. V lost 7 bases, J lost 1 base, and 10 bases lay in between. The CDR3, as DNA: TGTGCCAGCACCGAGTGGGGGAACACTGAAGCTTTCTTT. It encodes CASTEWGNTEAFF.

The chain uses TRBV19 and TRBJ1-2; perhaps TRBD1 as D (5 bases). The V gene lost 3 bases and the J gene lost 6 bases, with 11 bases spanning the gap. Germline values: CDR1 LNHDA, CDR2 SQIVND (reference sequence). CDR3 size: 13 residues. CDR3 protein: CASSIRGRDGYTF. Here the CDR3 DNA reads TGTGCCAGTAGTATTAGGGGAAGGGATGGCTACACCTTC.

The chain couples TRBV4-2 to TRBJ2-3; TRBD2 aligns across 14 bases. Germline V gene sequence: CDR1 LGHNA, CDR2 YNFKEQ. V lost 1 base, J lost 0 bases, and 6 bases stayed unmatched. This CDR3 is built from 19 residues. The CDR3 region has the DNA TGTGCCAGCAGCCAAGGGACTAGCGGGGGGCGCAAGAGCACAGATACGCAGTATTTT. Translated: CASSQGTSGGRKSTDTQYF.

This chain connects TRBV19 to TRBJ1-1, with D possibly matching TRBD1 (5 bases). The CDR3 length is 13 residues. Germline CDR1 reads LNHDA; CDR2 reads SQIVND (reference sequence). Trimming removed 9 bases at V and 1 base at J, with 12 bases between. The CDR3 DNA reads as TGTGCCAGCGCACAGGATACGAACACTGAAGCTTTCTTT. This gives the protein CASAQDTNTEAFF.

The rearrangement joins TRBV11-2 to TRBJ1-1; D is uncertain. Trimming cost V 5 bases and J 0 bases, with 13 bases left between them. Germline CDR1 and CDR2: SGHAT and FQNNGV. This CDR3 has 15 residues. CDR3 coding DNA: TGTGCCAGCAGCGAATACACCAGTCTGAACACTGAAGCTTTCTTT. Its translation: CASSEYTSLNTEAFF.

This clone was seen just once. This chain joins TRBV5-1 and TRBJ2-1; 7 bases match TRBD1. The germline V gene has CDR1 SGHRS and CDR2 YFSETQ. The CDR3 covers 15 residues. Trimming cost V 4 bases and J 3 bases; bases outside gene matches: 7. The CDR3 region has the DNA TGCGCCAGCAGCCACCGGACAGGTCTCTACAATGAGCAGTTCTTC. Translation gives CASSHRTGLYNEQFF.

The chain recombines TRBV25-1 with TRBJ2-5, with TRBD1 matching 8 bases. Losses at the gene ends were 9 bases for V and 5 bases for J; bases not matched to a gene: 5. This CDR3 has 12 residues. The germline CDR1 and CDR2 sequences are MGHDK and SYGVNS. CDR3 bases: TGTGCCAGTACAGGGGGTTGGGAGACCCAGTACTTC. Protein: CASTGGWETQYF.

The chain employs TRBV6-7 and TRBJ2-7, with D possibly matching TRBD1 (5 bases). TRBV6-7 counts as an open reading frame of uncertain function. V was shortened by 8 bases and J by 6 bases, with 11 bases between the two germline ends. The CDR3 runs 11 residues. The DNA for the CDR3 is TGTGCCAGCCGACCAGGGTCCGAGCAGTACTTC. Protein product: CASRPGSEQYF.

The V gene is TRBV30, the J gene TRBJ2-7, with D possibly being TRBD2 (6 bases). The CDR3 is 12 residues long. The germline V and J ends were trimmed by 3 bases and 6 bases, with 12 bases remaining between them. Germline V gene data show CDR1 as GTSNPN and CDR2 as SVGIG (reference sequence). The CDR3 DNA is TGTGCCTGGAGCCGCGGAGGGGTCGAGCAGTACTTC. This translates into CAWSRGGVEQYF.

The chain recombines TRBV5-1 with TRBJ2-5; 8 nucleotides align to TRBD1. The trim removed 4 bases at V and 2 bases at J, leaving 4 bases unmatched. This CDR3 comprises 14 residues. Germline V gene lookup returns CDR1 SGHRS and CDR2 YFSETQ. The CDR3 protein is CASSKTGAQETQYF. The DNA for the CDR3 is TGCGCCAGCAGCAAGACAGGGGCTCAAGAGACCCAGTACTTC.

The chain is built from TRBV20-1 and TRBJ2-5; D gene ambiguous. V lost 6 bases to trimming and J lost 4 bases, with 6 bases between them. CDR3 length: 10 amino acids. Germline assignment: CDR1 DFQATT and CDR2 SNEGSKA (reference sequence). The CDR3: CSAPLETQYF. The DNA of the CDR3 is TGCAGTGCCCCCCTAGAGACCCAGTACTTC.

V usage is TRBV7-2 and J usage is TRBJ2-7; possibly TRBD2 for D (7 bases). CDR3 size: 17 residues. Germline values: CDR1 SGHTA, CDR2 FQGNSA. The V and J ends lost 2 bases and 6 bases respectively, with 23 bases between them. CDR3 in DNA: TGTGCCAGCAGCTTAAATAGGGTAGGGAGGGGGGGCTCCGAGCAGTACTTC. Protein product: CASSLNRVGRGGSEQYF.

The V gene is TRBV6-6, the J gene TRBJ1-2; the D is unclear. V lost 6 bases and J lost 7, with 12 bases in between. CDR1 MNHNY and CDR2 SVGAGI come from the germline V gene (reference sequence). The CDR3 loop spans 12 amino acids. CDR3 coding DNA: TGTGCCAGCAGGGACCTCCCAGGTGGCTACACCTTC. Translation: CASRDLPGGYTF.

Only one count was recorded for this clone. The V gene is TRBV10-3, the J gene TRBJ2-3, with 7 nucleotides matching TRBD2. With V trimmed by 1 base and J by 0 bases, 4 bases remained unmatched. The CDR3 contains 16 residues. Germline-derived CDR1 and CDR2 are ENHRY and SYGVKD. CDR3 residues: CAISEFGGSSTDTQYF. CDR3 sequence (DNA): TGTGCCATCAGTGAGTTCGGGGGGTCGAGCACAGATACGCAGTATTTT.

The chain has TRBV6-5 and TRBJ1-4; D gene ambiguous. V lost 6 bases, J lost 1 base, and 9 bases lay in between. The CDR3 extends over 14 amino acids. The germline V gene encodes CDR1 MNHEY and CDR2 SVGAGI. For the CDR3, the DNA is TGTGCCAGCAGCCTTCAGCGAACTAATGAAAAACTGTTTTTT. This sequence encodes CASSLQRTNEKLFF.

The rearrangement joins TRBV7-3 to TRBJ2-1; 8 bases match TRBD2. This CDR3 contains 15 residues. V gave up 5 bases and J gave up 7 bases; unmatched junction bases: 10. CDR1 is SGHTA and CDR2 is FQGTGA in the germline V gene. The chain's CDR3 is CASSRIAGFLNEQFF. The CDR3 nucleotides are TGTGCCAGCAGCCGAATAGCGGGATTTTTAAATGAGCAGTTCTTC.

The rearrangement links TRBV27 to TRBJ2-5; 11 nucleotides align to TRBD1. The CDR3 runs 13 residues. Trimming cost V 7 bases and J 5 bases; bases outside gene matches: 3. Germline CDR1 and CDR2: MNHEY and SMNVEV (reference sequence). The CDR3 loop is CASTRDRGETQYF. CDR3 nucleotides: TGTGCCAGCACCCGGGACAGGGGGGAGACCCAGTACTTC.

The rearrangement uses TRBV11-2 and TRBJ2-3; D might be TRBD1 (5 bases). Trimming removed 2 bases at V and 3 bases at J, with 15 bases between. In germline, CDR1 is SGHAT, CDR2 FQNNGV. The CDR3 length is 16 residues. CDR3 nucleotides: TGTGCCAGCAGCTTACGATTAAGGGGCGCGACAGATACGCAGTATTTT. Residues: CASSLRLRGATDTQYF.

The chain uses TRBV21-1 and TRBJ2-4. TRBV21-1 constitutes a pseudogene. CDR3 length equals 19 residues. CDR3 region: CASSSRPIPNCLAKNIQYF. As DNA, the CDR3 is TGTGCCAGCAGCTCCCGCCCCATACCCAATTGCCTAGCCAAAAACATTCAGTACTTC.

The V and J genes are TRBV27 and TRBJ2-1; tentatively, D is TRBD1 (6 bases). Per the germline V gene, CDR1 is MNHEY and CDR2 is SMNVEV (reference sequence). There are 16 residues in the CDR3. Trimming took off 5 bases at V and 2 bases at J, with 16 bases between the two ends. CDR3 coding DNA: TGTGCCAGCAGTCCAGGTGTAGGGACACCCTACAATGAGCAGTTCTTC. Residues: CASSPGVGTPYNEQFF.

The J gene is TRBJ2-7, the V gene TRBV29-1, with 9 positions matching TRBD2. The CDR3 length is 13 residues. Germline lookup yields CDR1 SQVTM and CDR2 ANQGSEA. V lost 7 bases and J lost 4; bases outside the gene matches: 8. The CDR3 DNA follows: TGCAGCGGCACCACTAGCGGGTCTTACGAGCAGTACTTC. It translates to CSGTTSGSYEQYF.

This clone was seen a handful of times. The chain uses TRBV28 and TRBJ1-2; 11 bases are shared with TRBD1. Germline V gene sequence: CDR1 MDHEN, CDR2 SYDVKM. V lost 6 bases, J lost 7 bases, and 10 bases stayed unmatched. This CDR3 is built from 15 residues. CDR3 bases: TGTGCCAGCAGGAGCCAAGGGACAGGGGGACGTGGCTACACCTTC. As protein: CASRSQGTGGRGYTF.

The genes are TRBV4-1 and TRBJ2-3; D possibly corresponds to TRBD2 (5 bases). The germline V gene encodes CDR1 MGHRA and CDR2 YSYEKL. The ends were cut back, 0 bases at V and 2 bases at J, with 15 bases in the middle. This CDR3 has 17 residues. The CDR3 sequence is CASSQDRGAETTDTQYF. The DNA for the CDR3 is TGCGCCAGCAGCCAAGATCGTGGAGCGGAGACCACAGATACGCAGTATTTT.

The rearrangement uses TRBV27 and TRBJ2-5; no firm D call. The CDR3 runs 14 residues. The germline gives CDR1 MNHEY, CDR2 SMNVEV (reference sequence). The germline V and J ends were trimmed by 0 bases and 5 bases, with 10 bases remaining between them. In DNA form, the CDR3 reads TGTGCCAGCAGTTTATCAGGTCTCACGGAGACCCAGTACTTC. Protein sequence: CASSLSGLTETQYF.

This clone was seen a few times. CDR3 nucleotide sequence: TGTGCCAGCAGGGGGACAGGGCCCGGGGAGCTGTTTTTT. Its translation: CASRGTGPGELFF. The J gene is TRBJ2-2, the V gene TRBV25-1; 9 nucleotides align to TRBD1. The germline V gene encodes CDR1 MGHDK and CDR2 SYGVNS. Losses at the gene ends were 6 bases for V and 6 bases for J; bases not matched to a gene: 2. The CDR3 is 13 residues long. Full variable domain (rest looked up from reference TRBV25-1 and TRBJ2-2): EADIYQTPRYLVIGTGKKITLECSQTMGHDKMYWYQQDPGMELHLIHYSYGVNSTEKGDLSSESTVSRIRTEHFPLTLESARPSHTSQYLCASRGTGPGELFFGEGSRLTVL.

The genes are TRBV5-1 and TRBJ1-5; D is undetermined. The CDR3 consists of 16 residues. Germline V lookup: CDR1 SGHRS, CDR2 YFSETQ. Trimming took off 0 bases at V and 0 bases at J, with 10 bases between the two ends. CDR3 nucleotides: TGCGCCAGCAGCTTGGCCATGGCAAGTAGCAATCAGCCCCAGCATTTT. Residues: CASSLAMASSNQPQHF. Filled out from reference TRBV5-1 and TRBJ1-5, the complete variable domain reads KAGVTQTPRYLIKTRGQQVTLSCSPISGHRSVSWYQQTPGQGLQFLFEYFSETQRNKGNFPGRFSGRQFSNSRSEMNVSTLELGDSALYLCASSLAMASSNQPQHFGDGTRLSIL.

V gene TRBV7-2 combines with J gene TRBJ2-7; 12 nucleotides agree with TRBD2. Germline trimming cut 4 bases from V and 6 bases from J; bases unmatched to any gene: 4. The CDR3 length is 14 residues. CDR1 and CDR2 from the germline V gene are SGHTA and FQGNSA. CDR3 residues: CASSSGLAGSEQYF. The CDR3 bases are TGTGCCAGCAGCTCCGGACTAGCGGGAAGCGAGCAGTACTTC.

The rearrangement uses TRBV30 and TRBJ2-5; 9 bases map to TRBD1. This CDR3 contains 13 residues. V shed 5 bases and J 2 bases; nucleotides not matched to a gene: 3. In germline, CDR1 is GTSNPN, CDR2 SVGIG (reference sequence). CDR3 coding DNA: TGTGCCTGGGGACAGGGGAGTCAAGAGACCCAGTACTTC. Translated: CAWGQGSQETQYF.

The CDR3 protein is CASSFSPERTLSTDTQYF. Here the CDR3 DNA reads TGTGCCAGCAGCTTTTCCCCCGAACGAACACTTAGCACAGATACGCAGTATTTT. The chain joins TRBV11-2 to TRBJ2-3; D is undetermined. From germline, CDR1 is SGHAT and CDR2 FQNNGV. This CDR3 region has 18 residues. Trimming shortened V by 3 bases and J by 0 bases, and 19 bases separated the two germline ends.